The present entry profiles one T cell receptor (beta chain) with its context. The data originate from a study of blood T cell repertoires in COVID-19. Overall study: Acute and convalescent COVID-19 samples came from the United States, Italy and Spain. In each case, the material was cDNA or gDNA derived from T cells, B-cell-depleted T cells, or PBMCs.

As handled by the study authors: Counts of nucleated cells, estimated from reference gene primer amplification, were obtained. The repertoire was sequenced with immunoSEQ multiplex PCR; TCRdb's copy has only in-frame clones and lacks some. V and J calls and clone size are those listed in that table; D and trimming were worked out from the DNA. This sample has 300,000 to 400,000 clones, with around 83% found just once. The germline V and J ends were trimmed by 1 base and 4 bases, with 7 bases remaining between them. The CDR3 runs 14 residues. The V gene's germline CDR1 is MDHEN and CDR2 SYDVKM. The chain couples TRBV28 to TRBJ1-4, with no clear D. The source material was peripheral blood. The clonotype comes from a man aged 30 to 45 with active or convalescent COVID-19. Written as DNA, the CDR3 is TGTGCCAGCAGTTTATCACAGCTTAATGAAAAACTGTTTTTT. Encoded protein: CASSLSQLNEKLFF.